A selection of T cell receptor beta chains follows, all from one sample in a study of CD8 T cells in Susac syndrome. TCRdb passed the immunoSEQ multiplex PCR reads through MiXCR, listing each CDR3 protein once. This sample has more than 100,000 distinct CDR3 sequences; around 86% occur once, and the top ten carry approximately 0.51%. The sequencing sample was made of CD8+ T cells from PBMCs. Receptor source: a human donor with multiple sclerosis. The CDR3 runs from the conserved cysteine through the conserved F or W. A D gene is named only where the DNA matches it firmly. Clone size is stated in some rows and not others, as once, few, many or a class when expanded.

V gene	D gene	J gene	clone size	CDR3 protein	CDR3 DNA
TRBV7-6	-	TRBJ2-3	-	CASSLAAVALGDTQYF	TGTGCCAGCAGCTTAGCGGCCGTAGCGTTGGGAGATACGCAGTATTTT
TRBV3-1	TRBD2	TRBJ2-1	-	CASSLSGGAYNEQFF	TGTGCCAGCAGCCTTAGCGGGGGGGCCTACAATGAGCAGTTCTTC
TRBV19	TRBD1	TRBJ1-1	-	CASSIAGRGLNTEAFF	TGTGCCAGTAGTATTGCAGGGAGGGGGCTGAACACTGAAGCTTTCTTT
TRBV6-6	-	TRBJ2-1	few	CASSYGHEQFF	TGTGCCAGCAGTTACGGTCATGAGCAGTTCTTC
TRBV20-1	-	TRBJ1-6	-	CSARDREISPLHF	TGCAGTGCTAGAGATCGCGAGATTTCACCCCTCCACTTT
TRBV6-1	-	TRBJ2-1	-	CALGGDSSPNEQFF	TGTGCCCTAGGGGGGGATTCCTCCCCCAATGAGCAGTTCTTC
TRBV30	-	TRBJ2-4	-	CAWSAGVSRGKNIQYF	TGTGCCTGGAGTGCCGGAGTCAGTCGGGGCAAAAACATTCAGTACTTC
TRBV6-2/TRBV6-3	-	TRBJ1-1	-	CASSYVPGGTEAFF	TGTGCCAGCAGTTACGTGCCGGGAGGGACTGAAGCTTTCTTT
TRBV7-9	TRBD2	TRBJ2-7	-	CASSLSSGETTHEQYF	TGTGCCAGCAGCCTCTCTAGCGGGGAAACCACCCACGAGCAGTACTTC
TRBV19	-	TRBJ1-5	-	CASSSRDYNQPQHF	TGTGCCAGTAGTTCCCGGGACTATAATCAGCCCCAGCATTTT
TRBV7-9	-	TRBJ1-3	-	CASSLDLRGVSGNTIYF	TGTGCCAGCAGCTTAGACCTCCGGGGGGTCTCTGGAAACACCATATATTTT
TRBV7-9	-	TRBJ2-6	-	CASAPRTAFPGANVLTF	TGTGCCAGCGCACCCCGGACAGCCTTCCCTGGGGCCAACGTCCTGACTTTC
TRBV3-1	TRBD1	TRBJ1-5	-	CASSQEGDRGYQPQHF	TGTGCCAGCAGCCAAGAAGGGGACAGGGGATATCAGCCCCAGCATTTT
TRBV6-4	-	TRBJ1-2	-	CASSDPNPKQYGYTF	TGTGCCAGCAGTGACCCTAACCCGAAACAGTATGGCTACACCTTC
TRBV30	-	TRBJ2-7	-	CAWELQGYEQYF	TGTGCCTGGGAACTACAGGGCTACGAGCAGTACTTC
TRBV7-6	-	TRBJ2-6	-	CARSLTVSGANVLTF	TGTGCCAGGAGTCTTACAGTTTCTGGGGCCAACGTCCTGACTTTC
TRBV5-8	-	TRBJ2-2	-	CASSLYAGTGELFF	TGTGCCAGCAGCTTGTACGCGGGAACCGGGGAGCTGTTTTTT
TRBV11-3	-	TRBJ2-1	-	CVSSSRGRDEQCF	TGTGTCAGCAGTTCAAGGGGGAGGGATGAGCAGTGCTTC
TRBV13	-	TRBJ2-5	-	CASTAMGFQETQYF	TGTGCCAGCACTGCTATGGGATTTCAAGAGACCCAGTACTTC
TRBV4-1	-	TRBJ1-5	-	CASSQVGVGNQPQHF	TGCGCCAGCAGCCAAGTCGGGGTTGGCAATCAGCCCCAGCATTTT
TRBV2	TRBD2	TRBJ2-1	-	CAIIRPSGDNEQFF	TGTGCCATCATCCGTCCTAGCGGAGACAATGAGCAGTTCTTC
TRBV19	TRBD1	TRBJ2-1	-	CASSIGQGVHNEQFF	TGTGCCAGTAGTATAGGGCAGGGGGTGCACAATGAGCAGTTCTTC
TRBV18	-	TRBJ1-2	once	CASSPRASGRGYTF	TGTGCCAGCTCACCACGGGCGTCGGGCCGTGGCTACACCTTC
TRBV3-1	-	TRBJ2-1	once	CASSQEAGNEQFF	TGTGCCAGCAGCCAAGAGGCGGGGAATGAGCAGTTCTTC
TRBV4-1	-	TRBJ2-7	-	CASSQDYGYEQYF	TGCGCCAGCAGCCAAGACTATGGCTACGAGCAGTACTTC
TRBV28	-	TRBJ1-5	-	CASSWLVEYSNQPQHF	TGTGCCAGCAGTTGGCTCGTTGAGTATAGCAATCAGCCCCAGCATTTT
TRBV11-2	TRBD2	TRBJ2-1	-	CASSLGGGGLREQFF	TGTGCCAGCAGCTTAGGAGGCGGGGGGCTGAGGGAGCAGTTCTTC
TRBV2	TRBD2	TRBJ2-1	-	CASNPAGGPEQFF	TGTGCCAGCAATCCAGCGGGGGGCCCTGAGCAGTTCTTC
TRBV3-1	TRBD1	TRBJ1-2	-	CASSDMPDGTGGLITF	TGTGCCAGCAGCGACATGCCGGACGGGACAGGGGGCTTGATCACCTTC
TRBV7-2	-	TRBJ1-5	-	CASTQGFNQPQHF	TGTGCCAGCACCCAGGGATTCAATCAGCCCCAGCATTTT
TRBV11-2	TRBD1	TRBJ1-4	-	CASSHTGTGDNEKLFF	TGTGCCAGCAGCCATACCGGGACAGGGGATAATGAAAAACTGTTTTTT
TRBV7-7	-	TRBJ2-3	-	CASSPHTTSTDTQYF	TGTGCTAGCAGCCCGCACACAACTAGCACAGATACGCAGTATTTT